The 15 T cell receptor beta chains given below trace back to one sample, sequenced in a study of T-cell memory formation after mild COVID-19. TCRdb recomputed calls from the 5' RACE reads with MiXCR, one row per CDR3 protein. The repertoire holds approximately 250,000 distinct CDR3 sequences, with 15% as singletons. Sequencing used PBMCs or a T cell subset sorted from them (not recorded which). The source of these receptors is an adult woman who had mild COVID-19 (a few samples of this study predate the infection). Cell type and time point are not known.

The V call is TRBV5-1, the J call TRBJ2-3; D may correspond to TRBD1 or TRBD2 (7 bases each). V dropped 4 bases and J dropped 3 bases, with 12 bases sitting between them. CDR3 size: 14 residues. Looked up from germline, CDR1 is SGHRS and CDR2 is YFSETQ. The CDR3 nucleotides are TGCGCCAGCAGCAGCGGGACAGAAACAGATACGCAGTATTTT. Translated: CASSSGTETDTQYF.

The rearrangement links TRBV9 to TRBJ2-1; 8 positions agree with TRBD2. Germline V gene sequence: CDR1 SGDLS, CDR2 YYNGEE. The length of the CDR3 is 18 residues. V was pared by 0 bases and J by 3 bases, with 11 bases of the junction left unmatched. The CDR3, as DNA: TGTGCCAGCAGCGTAGAGGCGGTAGGCGGGACTAGCTACAATGAGCAGTTCTTC. Residues: CASSVEAVGGTSYNEQFF. Supplemented by reference TRBV9 and TRBJ2-1, the full variable domain reads DSGVTQTPKHLITATGQRVTLRCSPRSGDLSVYWYQQSLDQGLQFLIQYYNGEERAKGNILERFSAQQFPDLHSELNLSSLELGDSALYFCASSVEAVGGTSYNEQFFGPGTRLTVL.

About this clonotype itself: A junction boundary mismatches the germline segment, possibly from a read error. The chain joins TRBV4-1 to TRBJ2-3, with a tentative D call TRBD2 (7 bases). Germline CDR1 is MGHRA and CDR2 is YSYEKL. The CDR3 length is 15 residues. The CDR3 DNA reads TGCGCCAGCAGCCGGGGGCGGGGGAGGACAGATAAGCAGTATTTT. This gives the protein CASSRGRGRTDKQYF.

The chain combines TRBV15 with TRBJ2-4, with D possibly being TRBD2 (6 bases). The CDR3 totals 15 residues. Germline CDR1 reads LNHNV; CDR2 reads YYDKDF (reference sequence). V was trimmed by 0 bases and J by 9 bases, leaving 15 bases between them. The CDR3 coding sequence is TGTGCCACCAGCAGAGATTCGTGGGGAGGAGTCATTCAGTACTTC. It codes for CATSRDSWGGVIQYF.

The chain joins TRBV9 to TRBJ1-4; 11 bases match TRBD1. The germline V gene encodes CDR1 SGDLS and CDR2 YYNGEE. The V segment lost 0 bases and the J segment 5 bases; nucleotides outside the gene matches: 9. This CDR3 region has 18 residues. In nucleotides, the CDR3 is TGTGCCAGCAGCGTAGCCGGGACAGGGGGACCGGAGAATGAAAAACTGTTTTTT. It specifies CASSVAGTGGPENEKLFF.

This clonotype was found a few times. The chain employs TRBV27 and TRBJ1-2; the match to TRBD1 covers 7 bases. The trim removed 4 bases at V and 8 bases at J, leaving 10 bases unmatched. CDR3 length equals 14 residues. The germline CDR1 and CDR2 sequences are MNHEY and SMNVEV (reference sequence). In DNA form, the CDR3 reads TGTGCCAGCAGTTCTACAGGGGCCGGCCGCGGCTACACCTTC. This sequence encodes CASSSTGAGRGYTF.

As concerns this clonotype: No conserved phenylalanine or tryptophan is present at the end of the CDR3, so a read error is the likely explanation. The DNA is left out, because the CDR3 cannot be placed on it with certainty; the CDR3 is given as TCRdb lists it. The gene calls are TRBV2 and TRBJ2-1; the listed D gene, TRBD1, was not tested against the DNA. The germline V gene has CDR1 SNHLY and CDR2 FYNNEI. Including both end residues, the CDR3 is 11 amino acids long. The CDR3 sequence: CASSVQDRPRL.

The chain links TRBV5-6 to TRBJ1-3, with D possibly TRBD1 on 6 matching bases. Germline-derived CDR1 and CDR2 are SGHDT and YYEEEE. This CDR3 spans 16 amino acids. Trimming stripped 5 bases from V and 0 bases from J, with 15 bases between. CDR3 region: CASRPWGALSGNTIYF. CDR3 nucleotides: TGTGCCAGCAGACCGTGGGGGGCCCTCTCTGGAAACACCATATATTTT.

V is TRBV7-9 and J is TRBJ1-2; TRBD1 matches at 7 bases. In germline, CDR1 is SEHNR, CDR2 FQNEAQ (reference sequence). V trimming: 0 bases; J trimming: 6 bases; junction bases outside the gene matches: 7. The CDR3 spans 15 residues. CDR3 DNA: TGTGCCAGCAGCTTAGCCCACAGGGGAGAGAATGGCTACACCTTC. This codes for CASSLAHRGENGYTF.

V and J are TRBV30 and TRBJ1-2, with 8 bases matching TRBD1. Trimming at V came to 3 bases and at J to 10 bases, leaving 13 bases not matched to a gene. The length of the CDR3 is 14 residues. Germline values: CDR1 GTSNPN, CDR2 SVGIG (reference sequence). The CDR3: CAWRAAGTGGVYTF. CDR3 sequence (DNA): TGTGCCTGGAGAGCCGCCGGGACAGGAGGCGTCTACACCTTC. Supplemented by reference TRBV30 and TRBJ1-2, the full variable domain reads SQTIHQWPATLVQPVGSPLSLECTVEGTSNPNLYWYRQAAGRGLQLLFYSVGIGQISSEVPQNLSASRPQDRQFILSSKKLLLSDSGFYLCAWRAAGTGGVYTFGSGTRLTVV.

This clonotype showed up just a few times. The chain employs TRBV5-6 and TRBJ1-2; D is perhaps TRBD1 (5 bases). The V end lost 1 base, the J end lost 8 bases, and 12 bases lay between the germline ends. Per the germline V gene, CDR1 is SGHDT and CDR2 is YYEEEE. CDR3 length: 13 residues. CDR3 in DNA: TGTGCCAGCAGCTTGAGCAGGGTTGGCGGCTACACCTTC. Translation: CASSLSRVGGYTF.

This chain links TRBV3-1 with TRBJ2-2; TRBD1 matches at 9 bases. Germline V gene data show CDR1 as LGHDT and CDR2 as YNNKEL (reference sequence). V was pared by 4 bases and J by 6 bases, with 12 bases of the junction left unmatched. The CDR3 has 17 residues. The CDR3, as DNA: TGTGCCAGCAGCCGGCTACCGGGACAGGGTGCCGCCGGGGAGCTGTTTTTT. Protein: CASSRLPGQGAAGELFF.

This chain's CDR3 is CASSVTPGTSRNTGELFF. CDR3 nucleotide sequence: TGTGCCAGCAGCGTTACCCCCGGGACTTCCAGGAACACCGGGGAGCTGTTTTTT. This chain connects TRBV9 to TRBJ2-2, with D possibly TRBD2 on 6 matching bases. Germline CDR1 SGDLS, CDR2 YYNGEE. The CDR3 consists of 18 residues. Trimming shortened V by 2 bases and J by 1 base, and 18 bases separated the two germline ends.

The chain employs TRBV28 and TRBJ2-1, with 8 bases identical to TRBD1. Germline CDR1 MDHEN, CDR2 SYDVKM. Trimming took 5 bases from V and 12 from J; bases not matched to a gene: 6. The CDR3 covers 12 residues. The CDR3 DNA is TGTGCCAGCAGTCTTACAGGGGGAGGGCAGTTCTTC. This sequence encodes CASSLTGGGQFF.

CDR3 region: CSAPPRGNQETQYF. DNA of the CDR3: TGCAGTGCCCCCCCCCGGGGGAACCAAGAGACCCAGTACTTC. The chain has TRBV20-1 and TRBJ2-5; D perhaps matches TRBD2 (6 bases). This CDR3 comprises 14 residues. CDR1 DFQATT and CDR2 SNEGSKA come from the germline V gene (reference sequence). V lost 6 bases, J lost 0 bases, and 14 bases lay in between.